This is a list of T cell receptor beta chains from one sample in a study of identical twins. One entry per CDR3 protein results from TCRdb running MiXCR on the 5' RACE reads. Of around 140,000 distinct CDR3 sequences in the sample, under 4.5% are singletons; the top ten hold roughly 8%. Sequenced: memory T cells sorted from blood. The receptors come from a man between 18 and 29 years old in good health. Each CDR3 is given with its conserved first and last residue. A D gene is named only where the DNA matches it firmly. For some rows the clone size is stated as once, few or many, or as a class when expanded; others skip it.

clone size,D gene,V gene,J gene,CDR3 DNA,CDR3 protein
many,-,TRBV20-1,TRBJ2-7,TGCAGTGCTAGAAGACCTTCAGGTACCTACGAGCAGTACTTC,CSARRPSGTYEQYF
many,TRBD2,TRBV7-2,TRBJ2-1,TGTGCCAGCAGCTTAGCGGCACTAGCGGGGAATGAGCAGTTCTTC,CASSLAALAGNEQFF
many,TRBD2,TRBV6-1,TRBJ2-1,TGTGCCAGCAGTGAATTTCTAGCGGGAGTAGGTGAGCAGTTCTTC,CASSEFLAGVGEQFF
many,TRBD1,TRBV29-1,TRBJ1-5,TGCAGCGTACGGACAGGGTGGGGCAATCAGCCCCAGCATTTT,CSVRTGWGNQPQHF
many,-,TRBV29-1,TRBJ2-5,TGCAGCGTTGGAGGGTCGCGGACCCAGTACTTC,CSVGGSRTQYF
many,TRBD2,TRBV12-3/TRBV12-4,TRBJ2-2,TGTGCCAGCAGTCCGGGGACTAGCGGGGATCCCGGGGAGCTGTTTTTT,CASSPGTSGDPGELFF
many,-,TRBV12-3/TRBV12-4,TRBJ2-1,TGTGCCAGCAGTTTTGTCCAAGGCTCCTACAATGAGCAGTTCTTC,CASSFVQGSYNEQFF
few,TRBD1,TRBV12-3/TRBV12-4,TRBJ1-1,TGTGCCAGCAGTGACAGGGGTGAAGCTTTCTTT,CASSDRGEAFF
many,TRBD2,TRBV20-1,TRBJ2-1,TGCAGCCAGCTAGCGGGAGGGAGCTCCTACAATGAGCAGTTCTTC,CSQLAGGSSYNEQFF
many,-,TRBV11-2,TRBJ2-2,TGTGCCAGCAGCTTAGTCGTGGGAAACACCGGGGAGCTGTTTTTT,CASSLVVGNTGELFF
many,-,TRBV2,TRBJ2-1,TGTGCCAGCAGTGAAGCGCTGTCGACCAATGAGCAGTTCTTC,CASSEALSTNEQFF
many,-,TRBV6-1,TRBJ1-2,TGTGCCAGCAGTGATTACCAGGGGCGAGATGGCTACACCTTC,CASSDYQGRDGYTF
many,-,TRBV6-5,TRBJ2-7,TGTGCCAGCAGTTACGGGGGGCGTTACGAGCAGTACTTC,CASSYGGRYEQYF
-,-,TRBV10-3,TRBJ1-3,TGTGCCATCAGTGATACGGACTCTGGAAACACCATATATTTT,CAISDTDSGNTIYF
many,TRBD1,TRBV5-6,TRBJ1-1,TGTGCCAGCAGCCGCGGACAGGCTGAAGCTTTCTTT,CASSRGQAEAFF
many,-,TRBV4-3,TRBJ2-1,TGCGCCAGCAGCCAAGTGGTTCGGGGGCTGGGCAATGAGCAGTTCTTC,CASSQVVRGLGNEQFF
many,TRBD2,TRBV15,TRBJ2-7,TGTGCCACCAGCAGAGAACTTGGACTAGCCGCATACGAGCAGTACTTC,CATSRELGLAAYEQYF
-,TRBD1,TRBV5-1,TRBJ2-5,TGCGCCAGCAGCACAGGGACAGGTGGGGAGACCCAGTACTTC,CASSTGTGGETQYF
many,TRBD1,TRBV5-1,TRBJ1-6,TGCGCCAGCAGCTTAGGCAGGGGGCTGGGGAATTCACCCCTCCACTTT,CASSLGRGLGNSPLHF
many,-,TRBV7-8,TRBJ2-1,TGTGCCAGCAGCCCTAGGGGACTTTTTGAGCAGTTCTTC,CASSPRGLFEQFF
many,-,TRBV14,TRBJ1-2,TGTGCCAGCAGCCCCATCTTCGGCGACGGCTACACCTTC,CASSPIFGDGYTF
many,TRBD2,TRBV24-1,TRBJ2-1,TGTGCCACCAGTGATCCCGGACTAGCGAGCTACAATGAGCAGTTCTTC,CATSDPGLASYNEQFF
many,-,TRBV4-2,TRBJ1-5,TGTGCCAGCAGCCTGGACGGACGGCAGCCCCAGCATTTT,CASSLDGRQPQHF
-,TRBD1,TRBV20-1,TRBJ2-3,TGCAGTGCTAGTGGTATCGGACAGGGCTTAGATACGCAGTATTTT,CSASGIGQGLDTQYF
many,TRBD1,TRBV28,TRBJ1-6,TGTGCCAGCATGACGACAGGGGGCAATAATTCACCCCTCCACTTT,CASMTTGGNNSPLHF
many,-,TRBV5-5,TRBJ2-6,TGTGCCAGCAGCTTGGCAGGTGTGTCGGGGGCCAACGTCCTGACTTTC,CASSLAGVSGANVLTF
many,-,TRBV20-1,TRBJ2-7,TGCAGTGCTATTACGGGGAGCTCCTACGAGCAGTACTTC,CSAITGSSYEQYF
many,-,TRBV5-6,TRBJ2-5,TGTGCCAGCAGAGTCAAGTGGAGTTACCAAGAGACCCAGTACTTC,CASRVKWSYQETQYF
many,TRBD2,TRBV7-2,TRBJ2-1,TGTGCCAGCAGCCCGACTAGCCTCAATGAGCAGTTCTTC,CASSPTSLNEQFF
many,TRBD1,TRBV27,TRBJ1-5,TGTGCCAGCAGATCTCGGACAGGGGGCGAACGGACCCAGCATTTT,CASRSRTGGERTQHF
many,TRBD1,TRBV20-1,TRBJ2-3,TGCAGTGCTACATGGACAGGGGGTACAGATACGCAGTATTTT,CSATWTGGTDTQYF
many,TRBD1,TRBV29-1,TRBJ1-1,TGCAGCGCCGGACAGGGGATGAACACTGAAGCTTTCTTT,CSAGQGMNTEAFF
many,-,TRBV28,TRBJ2-7,TGTGCCAGCGCGATCGGGACGGGGATCCGCGAGCAGTACTTC,CASAIGTGIREQYF
many,TRBD1,TRBV27,TRBJ2-5,TGTGCCAGCATCCCTCTAAGACAGGGCGTTCTCAAATGGGGTGAGACCCAGTACTTC,CASIPLRQGVLKWGETQYF
many,-,TRBV20-1,TRBJ1-3,TGCAGTGCTAGGTCAGGGTCTGGAAACACCATATATTTT,CSARSGSGNTIYF
many,-,TRBV7-9,TRBJ2-3,TGTGCCAGCAGCTTTAGCGACCTGGGGGATACGCAGTATTTT,CASSFSDLGDTQYF